These 13 T cell receptor beta chains were all obtained from the same sample, sequenced in a study of cytomegalovirus exposure and HLA in healthy donors. Some clones are missing from TCRdb's copy, which holds only in-frame ones; the method was immunoSEQ multiplex PCR. This table has 110,000 to 150,000 clones, approximately 90% appearing once. The specimen was PBMCs. These receptors all come from a man younger than 30 in good health and CMV-seronegative.

This sequence joins TRBV28 and TRBJ2-1; 13 nucleotides agree with TRBD2. Unmatched junction bases numbered 7, after V lost 5 bases and J lost 6 bases. The germline gives CDR1 MDHEN, CDR2 SYDVKM. The CDR3 sequence is 16 residues long. In nucleotides, the CDR3 is TGTGCCAGCAGTCCGATACTAGCGGGAGGGGGCAATGAGCAGTTCTTC. Encoded protein: CASSPILAGGGNEQFF.

There are a few counts of this clone. This chain links TRBV5-1 with TRBJ2-3; tentative D call: TRBD1 (6 bases). Germline loops: CDR1 SGHRS, CDR2 YFSETQ. CDR3 size: 17 residues. Trimming removed 2 bases at V and 1 base at J, with 17 bases between. The DNA for the CDR3 is TGCGCCAGCAGCTTAGGGGGAAACAACATGGGCACAGATACGCAGTATTTT. Its translation: CASSLGGNNMGTDTQYF. Using reference TRBV5-1 and TRBJ2-3 for the parts outside the CDR3, the full variable domain is KAGVTQTPRYLIKTRGQQVTLSCSPISGHRSVSWYQQTPGQGLQFLFEYFSETQRNKGNFPGRFSGRQFSNSRSEMNVSTLELGDSALYLCASSLGGNNMGTDTQYFGPGTRLTVL.

The chain recombines TRBV27 with TRBJ1-6; TRBD1 matches 7 bases. The CDR3 runs 16 residues. Trimming removed 5 bases from V and 6 bases from J; junction bases left unmatched: 10. Germline-derived CDR1 and CDR2 are MNHEY and SMNVEV (reference sequence). The DNA for the CDR3 is TGTGCCAGCAGTACCCACGACGGGACAGCTAATTCACCCCTCCACTTT. Amino acids: CASSTHDGTANSPLHF.

V and J are TRBV14 and TRBJ2-1; possibly TRBD2 for D (6 bases). This CDR3 comprises 15 residues. Germline V lookup: CDR1 SGHDN, CDR2 FVKESK. V dropped 2 bases and J dropped 3 bases, with 11 bases sitting between them. The chain's CDR3 is CASSQPGLRYNEQFF. In DNA, the CDR3 is TGTGCCAGCAGCCAACCGGGACTCCGCTACAATGAGCAGTTCTTC.

The chain links TRBV30 to TRBJ1-6, with D possibly matching TRBD1 (5 bases). Germline CDR1 GTSNPN, CDR2 SVGIG (reference sequence). The V gene lost 4 bases and the J gene lost 9 bases, with 22 bases spanning the gap. CDR3 size: 16 residues. CDR3 in amino acids: CAWTLDSGAVFSPLHF. CDR3 sequence (DNA): TGTGCCTGGACCCTAGACAGCGGGGCTGTGTTTTCACCCCTCCACTTT.

J is TRBJ2-5 and V is TRBV9; 9 bases line up with TRBD1. The V gene end was trimmed by 2 bases and the J gene end by 4 bases; junction bases not matched to a gene: 3. The CDR3 extends over 14 amino acids. Germline values: CDR1 SGDLS, CDR2 YYNGEE. The CDR3 nucleotides are TGTGCCAGCAGCGTTGGGGACAGGGCAGAGACCCAGTACTTC. It is translated as CASSVGDRAETQYF.

The V call is TRBV2, the J call TRBJ2-1, with 10 bases that match TRBD1. Germline V gives CDR1 SNHLY, CDR2 FYNNEI. The CDR3 is made up of 16 amino acids. V lost 5 bases and J lost 10; bases outside the gene matches: 14. CDR3 sequence (DNA): TGTGCCAGCAGTTCTCCGGGACAGGGGCGGGTAATAGAGCAGTTCTTC. Encoded protein: CASSSPGQGRVIEQFF.

For the CDR3, the DNA is TGCGCCAGCAGCTTAGACAGATCAAATCAGCCCCAGCATTTT. Amino acids: CASSLDRSNQPQHF. This chain joins TRBV5-1 and TRBJ1-5; weak D call: TRBD1 (5 bases). V gave up 2 bases and J gave up 4 bases, with 10 bases separating them. CDR1 is SGHRS and CDR2 is YFSETQ in the germline V gene. This CDR3 is 14 amino acids long.

The J gene is TRBJ2-4, the V gene TRBV6-5, with D perhaps TRBD2 (5 bases). Per the germline V gene, CDR1 is MNHEY and CDR2 is SVGAGI. Trimming cost V 4 bases and J 9 bases, with 10 bases left between them. The CDR3 contains 12 residues. The CDR3 loop reads CASSWRSSIQYF. In DNA form, the CDR3 reads TGTGCCAGCAGTTGGAGGTCGAGCATTCAGTACTTC.

DNA for the CDR3: TGTGCCTGGGAGAGGGACAGCGGAAACACTGAAGCTTTCTTT. It yields the protein CAWERDSGNTEAFF. The chain recombines TRBV30 with TRBJ1-1, with 7 bases matching TRBD1. The CDR3 spans 14 residues. Trimming at V came to 5 bases and at J to 2 bases, leaving 8 bases not matched to a gene. Per the germline V gene, CDR1 is GTSNPN and CDR2 is SVGIG (reference sequence).

This clone occurred once. The genes are TRBV11-2 and TRBJ2-1; 12 positions match TRBD2. Germline CDR1 and CDR2: SGHAT and FQNNGV. The CDR3 has 18 residues. The V and J ends lost 0 bases and 9 bases, in that order; junction bases with no gene match: 12. The CDR3 loop is CASSLDFRGTSGRGEQFF. The CDR3 DNA is TGTGCCAGCAGCTTAGACTTCCGCGGGACTAGCGGGCGCGGTGAGCAGTTCTTC.

This clone showed up just a few times. CDR3 in DNA: TGTGCTAGTGGTGTAGCGGGAGGCAAAGATACGCAGTATTTT. Its translation is CASGVAGGKDTQYF. V gene TRBV12-5 combines with J gene TRBJ2-3; the match to TRBD2 covers 10 bases. The trim removed 5 bases at V and 5 bases at J, leaving 4 bases unmatched. This CDR3 region has 14 residues. Germline values: CDR1 LGHNT, CDR2 FRNRAP.

J is TRBJ2-7 and V is TRBV7-9; D unclear. The CDR3 consists of 13 residues. Deletions cut 2 bases from V and 5 bases from J, with 10 bases between. Per germline, CDR1 SEHNR and CDR2 FQNEAQ (reference sequence). The CDR3 DNA reads as TGTGCCAGCAGCTTAATGGTACGGGACGAGCAGTACTTC. Residues: CASSLMVRDEQYF.